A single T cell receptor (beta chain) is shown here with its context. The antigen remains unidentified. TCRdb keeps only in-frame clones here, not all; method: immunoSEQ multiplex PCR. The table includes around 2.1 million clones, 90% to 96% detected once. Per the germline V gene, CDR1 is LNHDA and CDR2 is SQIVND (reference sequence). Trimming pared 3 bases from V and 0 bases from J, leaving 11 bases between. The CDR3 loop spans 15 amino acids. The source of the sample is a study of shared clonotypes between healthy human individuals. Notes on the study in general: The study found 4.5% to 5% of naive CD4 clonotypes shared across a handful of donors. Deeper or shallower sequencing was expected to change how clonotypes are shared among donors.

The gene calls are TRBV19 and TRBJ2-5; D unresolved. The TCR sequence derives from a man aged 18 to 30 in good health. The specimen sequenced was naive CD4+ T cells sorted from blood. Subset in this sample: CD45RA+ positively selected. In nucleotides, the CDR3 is TGTGCCAGTAGTATGAACTGGCCAGACCAAGAGACCCAGTACTTC. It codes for CASSMNWPDQETQYF.